Sequencing of this TCR beta chain was carried out in a study of CD8 T cells in ankylosing spondylitis. Overall study findings and caveats: Made up of fewer than ten highly homologous variants, a TCR beta motif appeared characteristic of ankylosing spondylitis blood.

This clonotype turned up a few times. The antigen remains unidentified. MiXCR, applied by TCRdb to the 5' RACE reads, yields one record per CDR3 protein. The sample records more than 100,000 distinct CDR3 sequences, more than 15% being singletons. The material sequenced was blood, either unsorted or a sorted T cell fraction (not recorded which). This receptor was obtained from a male donor with ankylosing spondylitis.

The CDR3 is CASSIEGQTFNQPQHF. CDR3 nucleotides: TGTGCCAGTAGTATCGAAGGACAGACTTTTAATCAGCCCCAGCATTTT. The V call is TRBV19, the J call TRBJ1-5, with D possibly matching TRBD1 (6 bases). This CDR3 has 16 amino acids. Germline assignment: CDR1 LNHDA and CDR2 SQIVND (reference sequence). The ends were cut back, 3 bases at V and 4 bases at J, with 16 bases in the middle. The full variable domain, completed using reference TRBV19 and TRBJ1-5, is DGGITQSPKYLFRKEGQNVTLSCEQNLNHDAMYWYRQDPGQGLRLIYYSQIVNDFQKGDIAEGYSVSREKKESFPLTVTSAQKNPTAFYLCASSIEGQTFNQPQHFGDGTRLSIL.